The 15 T cell receptor beta chains below were found in one sample sequenced in a study of OX40 agonist ivuxolimab in advanced cancers. Profiling relied on immunoSEQ multiplex PCR, and the TCRdb table lists in-frame clones only, not all of them. The profile covers approximately 71,000 clones, with around 84% appearing a single time and around 0.78% taken by the ten largest. The material was CD4+ or CD8+ T cells sorted from blood, obtained in a trial of the OX40 agonist ivuxolimab. Receptor source: an adult with an advanced solid tumor such as melanoma, head and neck, liver or kidney cancer.

This chain uses TRBV5-5 with TRBJ2-3; 9 positions match TRBD2. The length of the CDR3 is 17 residues. Germline CDR1 reads SGHKS; CDR2 reads YYEKEE (reference sequence). Unmatched junction bases numbered 13, after V lost 6 bases and J lost 2 bases. The DNA for the CDR3 is TGTGCCAGCACCCGGACGGGCGGGGGGGCGAACACAGATACGCAGTATTTT. As protein: CASTRTGGGANTDTQYF. The full variable domain, its missing parts supplied by reference TRBV5-5 and TRBJ2-3, is DAGVTQSPTHLIKTRGQQVTLRCSPISGHKSVSWYQQVLGQGPQFIFQYYEKEERGRGNFPDRFSARQFPNYSSELNVNALLLGDSALYLCASTRTGGGANTDTQYFGPGTRLTVL.

The chain joins TRBV28 to TRBJ1-2; no clear D. The V gene's germline CDR1 is MDHEN and CDR2 SYDVKM. Trimming left V 4 bases short and J 6 bases short, with 18 bases between. The CDR3 extends over 15 amino acids. CDR3 in DNA: TGTGCCAGCAGTTCCCCCCCGGATTATCGGAATGGCTACACCTTC. Amino acids: CASSSPPDYRNGYTF.

This sequence joins TRBV7-3 and TRBJ2-1, with TRBD2 matching over 12 bases. CDR1 and CDR2 from the germline V gene are SGHTA and FQGTGA. The junction had 2 bases not matched to a gene; V was cut back by 3 bases and J by 5 bases. The CDR3 is 15 amino acids. CDR3 loop: CASSLGLAGHNEQFF. The CDR3 DNA reads as TGTGCCAGCAGCTTGGGACTAGCGGGCCACAATGAGCAGTTCTTC.

As concerns this clone: At one of its ends the junction is not consistent with the germline gene, which may arise from a read error. This chain uses TRBV6-1 with TRBJ1-4; D is unresolved. Looked up from germline, CDR1 is MNHNS and CDR2 is SASEGT. The CDR3 spans 16 residues. The CDR3 loop is CASSEVSGRTNEKLFF. The DNA of the CDR3 is TGTGCCAGCAGTGAAGTAAGCGGGAGGACTAACGAAAAACTGTTTTTT.

The V gene is TRBV9, the J gene TRBJ1-6; D not resolved. Between the trimmed V and J ends, which lost 2 bases and 10 bases, there was a span of 13 bases. The CDR3 consists of 14 residues. Germline V gene lookup returns CDR1 SGDLS and CDR2 YYNGEE. The DNA for the CDR3 is TGTGCCAGCAGCGTGAATTCGGGGAGGTCACCCCTCCACTTT. It encodes CASSVNSGRSPLHF.

This chain connects TRBV28 to TRBJ2-3; D perhaps matches TRBD2 (5 bases). The CDR3 sequence is 13 residues long. With 4 bases removed from V and 14 bases from J, the gap between germline ends came to 19 bases. Germline values: CDR1 MDHEN, CDR2 SYDVKM. CDR3 loop: CASSSTASLMGYF. CDR3 nucleotide sequence: TGTGCCAGCAGTTCCACGGCTAGCCTAATGGGGTATTTT.

The chain links TRBV7-3 to TRBJ1-2; no firm D call. The CDR3 is made up of 17 amino acids. The germline V gene has CDR1 SGHTA and CDR2 FQGTGA. V dropped 5 bases and J dropped 0 bases, with 19 bases sitting between them. CDR3 bases: TGTGCCAGCAGCCGCCTCGGGAGGCCCATAGCTAACTATGGCTACACCTTC. Translation gives CASSRLGRPIANYGYTF.

This chain connects TRBV5-1 to TRBJ2-3; 11 bases are a match to TRBD2. The V gene's germline CDR1 is SGHRS and CDR2 YFSETQ. The CDR3 covers 16 residues. Trimming took 4 bases from V and 4 from J; bases not matched to a gene: 8. CDR3 residues: CASSGRLAGWSDTQYF. DNA of the CDR3: TGCGCCAGCAGCGGACGACTAGCGGGATGGTCAGATACGCAGTATTTT.

V is TRBV28 and J is TRBJ2-2, with TRBD1 matching over 7 bases. V gave up 5 bases and J gave up 5 bases; unmatched junction bases: 8. This CDR3 is 15 amino acids long. Germline V gene data show CDR1 as MDHEN and CDR2 as SYDVKM. The CDR3 nucleotides read TGTGCCAGCAGTCTTCCCTTGACAGGGACCGGGGAGCTGTTTTTT. Its protein product is CASSLPLTGTGELFF.

This sequence joins TRBV29-1 and TRBJ1-2; 11 nucleotides align to TRBD1. The CDR3 contains 14 residues. After removal of 6 bases from V and 2 bases from J, the junction contained 5 bases not matched to a gene. The germline CDR1 and CDR2 sequences are SQVTM and ANQGSEA. CDR3 protein: CSVDGDRGNYGYTF. CDR3 DNA sequence: TGCAGCGTGGACGGGGACAGGGGGAACTATGGCTACACCTTC.

The chain is built from TRBV7-9 and TRBJ2-2; D possibly corresponds to TRBD1 (5 bases). The V and J ends lost 5 bases and 6 bases respectively, with 19 bases between them. The CDR3 sequence is 16 residues long. Germline V gene lookup returns CDR1 SEHNR and CDR2 FQNEAQ (reference sequence). The CDR3 loop reads CASSHRQNLDSGELFF. For the CDR3, the DNA is TGTGCCAGCAGCCACCGACAGAATTTAGACTCCGGGGAGCTGTTTTTT.

This rearrangement joins TRBV21-1 to TRBJ1-5; TRBD1 is the table's D call and was not checked against the DNA. TRBV21-1 is shown as a pseudogene. CDR3 length: 21 residues. This CDR3 is CASSKRSAPGQGKRGIQPQHF. CDR3 sequence (DNA): TGTGCCAGCAGCAAAAGGTCCGCGCCGGGACAGGGGAAAAGGGGTATTCAGCCCCAGCATTTT.

This clone has a single count. The V and J genes are TRBV5-1 and TRBJ2-5; 8 bases map to TRBD2. The CDR3 is 19 amino acids. Germline V gene sequence: CDR1 SGHRS, CDR2 YFSETQ. V was pared by 0 bases and J by 0 bases, with 13 bases of the junction left unmatched. Here the CDR3 reads CASSLADLGAGAYQETQYF. The CDR3 DNA reads TGCGCCAGCAGCTTGGCCGACCTAGGAGCGGGGGCATACCAAGAGACCCAGTACTTC. The variable domain in full, completed from reference TRBV5-1 and TRBJ2-5, reads KAGVTQTPRYLIKTRGQQVTLSCSPISGHRSVSWYQQTPGQGLQFLFEYFSETQRNKGNFPGRFSGRQFSNSRSEMNVSTLELGDSALYLCASSLADLGAGAYQETQYFGPGTRLLVL.

This clone was found a few times. This rearrangement joins TRBV5-1 to TRBJ2-1; 9 nucleotides match TRBD2. The germline V gene encodes CDR1 SGHRS and CDR2 YFSETQ. The V segment lost 3 bases and the J segment 4 bases; nucleotides outside the gene matches: 2. CDR3 size: 14 residues. The CDR3 nucleotides read TGCGCCAGCAGCTCGACTAGCGGTTACAATGAGCAGTTCTTC. It specifies CASSSTSGYNEQFF. The whole variable domain, remainder taken from reference TRBV5-1 and TRBJ2-1, is KAGVTQTPRYLIKTRGQQVTLSCSPISGHRSVSWYQQTPGQGLQFLFEYFSETQRNKGNFPGRFSGRQFSNSRSEMNVSTLELGDSALYLCASSSTSGYNEQFFGPGTRLTVL.

Only one count was recorded for this clone. The V and J genes are TRBV7-9 and TRBJ2-5, with 11 bases aligning to TRBD2. Trimming took 10 bases from V and 3 from J; bases not matched to a gene: 10. Germline loops: CDR1 SEHNR, CDR2 FQNEAQ (reference sequence). This CDR3 region has 15 residues. CDR3 sequence: CATPKTSGVKETQYF. In DNA, the CDR3 is TGTGCCACCCCGAAGACTAGCGGGGTAAAAGAGACCCAGTACTTC.